Listed below are T cell receptor beta chains from one sample, sequenced in a study of identical twins. TCRdb re-derived calls from the 5' RACE reads in MiXCR, one entry per CDR3 protein. Here the sample spans about 240,000 distinct CDR3 sequences, about 13% being singletons. These same records also appear under a second study, on yellow fever vaccine responses in identical twins.

What was sequenced was memory (CD45RO+) T cells sorted from blood. The receptors here all came from a woman aged 18 to 35 in good health. CDR3s include the opening cysteine and the closing phenylalanine or tryptophan. Each record gives: J gene, CDR3 length, clone size, V gene, D gene, CDR3 protein, CDR3 DNA. D genes are given only for firm matches. Only part of the rows carry a size: once, few, many, or a class if the clone is expanded.

J: TRBJ2-7
length: 14
size: many
V: TRBV2
D: TRBD2
CDR3: CASRGLADGFEQYF
DNA: TGTGCCAGCCGGGGACTAGCGGATGGATTCGAGCAGTACTTC

J: TRBJ2-1
length: 14
size: few
V: TRBV9
D: .
CDR3: CASTKTLGYNEQFF
DNA: TGTGCCAGCACGAAAACCCTAGGGTACAATGAGCAGTTCTTC

J: TRBJ2-5
length: 14
size: .
V: TRBV18
D: TRBD2
CDR3: CASSPAGGKETQYF
DNA: TGTGCCAGCTCACCAGCGGGGGGGAAGGAGACCCAGTACTTC

J: TRBJ2-3
length: 19
size: few
V: TRBV6-2/TRBV6-3
D: TRBD2
CDR3: CASSFGDRSGRAAWGTQYF
DNA: TGTGCCAGCAGTTTCGGGGACCGTAGCGGGAGGGCCGCCTGGGGTACGCAGTATTTT

J: TRBJ2-7
length: 16
size: few
V: TRBV3-1
D: TRBD2
CDR3: CASSHARLAIIYEQYF
DNA: TGTGCCAGCAGCCACGCCAGACTAGCGATTATCTACGAGCAGTACTTC

J: TRBJ2-7
length: 15
size: few
V: TRBV28
D: .
CDR3: CASIPGGGRSYEQYF
DNA: TGTGCCAGCATTCCGGGCGGTGGCAGGTCCTACGAGCAGTACTTC

J: TRBJ2-3
length: 17
size: many
V: TRBV24-1
D: .
CDR3: CATSDPDPRDGTDTQYF
DNA: TGTGCCACCAGTGATCCGGACCCCAGGGACGGCACAGATACGCAGTATTTT

J: TRBJ1-5
length: 16
size: many
V: TRBV20-1
D: .
CDR3: CSARDRGQIMNQPQHF
DNA: TGCAGTGCTAGAGATAGAGGACAGATAATGAATCAGCCCCAGCATTTT

J: TRBJ2-3
length: 14
size: few
V: TRBV6-1
D: .
CDR3: CATLDTRLTDTQYF
DNA: TGTGCCACCTTGGACACCCGACTCACAGATACGCAGTATTTT

J: TRBJ2-1
length: 14
size: few
V: TRBV19
D: .
CDR3: CASSMVDFINEQFF
DNA: TGTGCCAGTAGTATGGTGGACTTCATCAATGAGCAGTTCTTC

J: TRBJ2-7
length: 15
size: many
V: TRBV4-3
D: TRBD1
CDR3: CASSQDDRGQDEQYF
DNA: TGCGCCAGCAGCCAAGATGACAGGGGGCAGGACGAGCAGTACTTC

J: TRBJ1-3
length: 14
size: many
V: TRBV7-9
D: .
CDR3: CASSLAGTGNTIYF
DNA: TGTGCCAGCAGCTTAGCAGGGACCGGAAACACCATATATTTT

J: TRBJ1-1
length: 15
size: few
V: TRBV6-1
D: .
CDR3: CASTPRGGMNTEAFF
DNA: TGTGCCAGCACCCCCCGTGGAGGGATGAACACTGAAGCTTTCTTT

J: TRBJ2-3
length: 15
size: .
V: TRBV5-1
D: .
CDR3: CASSQRDLSTDTQYF
DNA: TGCGCCAGCAGCCAAAGGGACTTGAGCACAGATACGCAGTATTTT

J: TRBJ2-3
length: 16
size: .
V: TRBV6-2/TRBV6-3
D: TRBD2
CDR3: CASSYLLAGVSDTQYF
DNA: TGTGCCAGCAGTTACTTGTTAGCGGGAGTTTCAGATACGCAGTATTTT

J: TRBJ1-3
length: 16
size: few
V: TRBV5-5
D: .
CDR3: CASSLVVGASGNTIYF
DNA: TGTGCCAGCAGCTTGGTTGTGGGGGCCTCTGGAAACACCATATATTTT